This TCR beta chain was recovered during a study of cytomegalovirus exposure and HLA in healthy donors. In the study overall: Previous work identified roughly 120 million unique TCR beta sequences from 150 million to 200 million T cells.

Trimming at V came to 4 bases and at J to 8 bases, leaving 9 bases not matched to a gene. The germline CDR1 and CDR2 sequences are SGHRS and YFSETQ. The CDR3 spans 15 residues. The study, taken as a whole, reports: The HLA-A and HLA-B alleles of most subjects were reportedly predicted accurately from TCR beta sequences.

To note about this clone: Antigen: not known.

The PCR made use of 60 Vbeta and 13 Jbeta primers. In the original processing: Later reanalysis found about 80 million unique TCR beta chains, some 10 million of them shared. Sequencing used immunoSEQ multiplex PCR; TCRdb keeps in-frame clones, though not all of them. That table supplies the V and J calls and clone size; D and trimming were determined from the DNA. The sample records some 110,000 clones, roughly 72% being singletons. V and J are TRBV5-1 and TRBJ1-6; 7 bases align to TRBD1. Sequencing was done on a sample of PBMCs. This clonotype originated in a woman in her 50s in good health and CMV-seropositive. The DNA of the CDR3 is TGCGCCAGCAGCCCCGGGACAGCTCTAGATTCACCCCTCCACTTT. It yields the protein CASSPGTALDSPLHF. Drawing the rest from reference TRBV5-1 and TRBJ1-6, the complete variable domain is KAGVTQTPRYLIKTRGQQVTLSCSPISGHRSVSWYQQTPGQGLQFLFEYFSETQRNKGNFPGRFSGRQFSNSRSEMNVSTLELGDSALYLCASSPGTALDSPLHFGNGTRLTVT.